This T cell receptor beta chain was captured by sequencing in a study of T cells in Graves' hyperthyroidism and ophthalmopathy. Findings and caveats of the study: Researchers found most expanded thyroid clonotypes above 0.001 in blood as well.

Hyperthyroidism patients were newly diagnosed, had disease duration under 2 months, and were aged 18 to 65 years. The V and J ends lost 3 bases and 1 base respectively, with 12 bases between them. CDR3 size: 14 residues. Germline V lookup: CDR1 DFQATT, CDR2 SNEGSKA (reference sequence). Points on this clonotype: Its antigen remains unidentified.

TCR beta CDR3 regions were amplified from RNA. First-round RT-PCR of the TCR CDR3 relied on the HTBI primer set. TCRdb ran MiXCR on the multiplex PCR reads and lists one entry per CDR3 protein. Of approximately 370,000 distinct CDR3 sequences listed, roughly 17% were seen once; the top ten hold about a third. The chain couples TRBV20-1 to TRBJ1-1; D unclear. This receptor was taken from a woman aged 25 to 45 with Graves' hyperthyroidism that later progressed to Graves' ophthalmopathy. The specimen was blood. The CDR3 DNA follows: TGCAGTGCTAGGTCCTGGGGATCGAACACTGAAGCTTTCTTT. Translated: CSARSWGSNTEAFF.